The sequence of this TCR beta chain was determined in a study of post-analysis software for immune sequencing data. Findings and caveats of the study: The five TRBV segments detected at higher frequency in patients than in controls included TRBV5-6, TRBV5-1 and TRBV20-1.

Per germline, CDR1 SGHRS and CDR2 YFSETQ. The CDR3 is made up of 15 amino acids. Trimming removed 4 bases at V and 6 bases at J, with 17 bases between. As to this clonotype: Its matching antigen is unknown.

Each TCR beta cDNA library carried unique molecular identifiers. TCRdb re-analysed the PCR reads in MiXCR, keeping a single row per CDR3 protein. The sample has approximately 460,000 distinct CDR3 sequences, approximately 45% seen once. This TCR came from a girl aged 5-17 years with multiple sclerosis. The sequenced sample was blood. The chain recombines TRBV5-1 with TRBJ2-1; tentatively, D is TRBD1 or TRBD2 (5 bases each). CDR3: CASSRGIKGANEQFF. The CDR3 DNA sequence: TGCGCCAGCAGCCGGGGAATCAAAGGGGCCAATGAGCAGTTCTTC. Drawing the rest from reference TRBV5-1 and TRBJ2-1, the complete variable domain is KAGVTQTPRYLIKTRGQQVTLSCSPISGHRSVSWYQQTPGQGLQFLFEYFSETQRNKGNFPGRFSGRQFSNSRSEMNVSTLELGDSALYLCASSRGIKGANEQFFGPGTRLTVL.